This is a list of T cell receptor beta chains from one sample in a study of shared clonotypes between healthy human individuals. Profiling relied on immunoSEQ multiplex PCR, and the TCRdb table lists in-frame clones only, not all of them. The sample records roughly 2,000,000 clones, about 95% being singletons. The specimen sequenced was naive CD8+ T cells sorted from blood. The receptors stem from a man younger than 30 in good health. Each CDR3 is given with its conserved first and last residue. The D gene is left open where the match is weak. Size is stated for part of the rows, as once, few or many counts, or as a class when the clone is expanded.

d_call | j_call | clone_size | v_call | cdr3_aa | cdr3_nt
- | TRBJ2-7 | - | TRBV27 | CASSPSDMPWSEQYF | TGTGCCAGCAGCCCATCTGACATGCCATGGAGCGAGCAGTACTTC
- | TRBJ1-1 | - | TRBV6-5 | CASSYGDASAEAFF | TGTGCCAGCAGTTACGGGGATGCCAGTGCTGAAGCTTTCTTT
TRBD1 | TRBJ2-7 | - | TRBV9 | CASSGGTDLYEQYF | TGTGCCAGCAGCGGAGGGACAGATCTTTACGAGCAGTACTTC
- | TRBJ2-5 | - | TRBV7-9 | CASSLATGTETQYF | TGTGCCAGCAGCTTAGCCACAGGGACGGAGACCCAGTACTTC
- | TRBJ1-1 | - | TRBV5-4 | CASSLTFETEAFF | TGTGCCAGCAGCTTGACCTTTGAGACTGAAGCTTTCTTT
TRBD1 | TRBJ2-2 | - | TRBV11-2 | CASSWTGDTGELFF | TGTGCCAGCAGCTGGACAGGGGACACCGGGGAGCTGTTTTTT
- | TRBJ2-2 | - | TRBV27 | CASSLGNTGELFF | TGTGCCAGCAGTTTGGGTAACACCGGGGAGCTGTTTTTT
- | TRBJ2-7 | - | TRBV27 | CASSLGITYEQYF | TGTGCCAGCAGTTTAGGGATCACCTACGAGCAGTACTTC
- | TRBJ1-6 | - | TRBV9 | CASSVAVSSVNSPLHF | TGTGCCAGCAGCGTAGCTGTTTCCTCTGTCAATTCACCCCTCCACTTT
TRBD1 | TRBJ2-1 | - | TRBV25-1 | CASSELGTGTYNEQFF | TGTGCCAGCAGTGAATTGGGGACAGGGACCTACAATGAGCAGTTCTTC
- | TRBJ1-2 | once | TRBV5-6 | CASSDLPESYGYTF | TGTGCCAGCAGTGATCTTCCGGAAAGCTATGGCTACACCTTC
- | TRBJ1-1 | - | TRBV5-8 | CASSLFGVDRTEAFF | TGTGCCAGCAGCTTGTTTGGCGTGGATCGGACTGAAGCTTTCTTT
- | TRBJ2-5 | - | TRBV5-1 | CASSLLGQGETQYF | TGCGCCAGCAGCTTGTTAGGGCAAGGGGAGACCCAGTACTTC
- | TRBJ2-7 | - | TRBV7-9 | CASSSSYYDEQYF | TGTGCCAGCAGCTCTAGCTACTATGATGAGCAGTACTTC
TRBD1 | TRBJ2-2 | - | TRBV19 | CASSGTGPTGELFF | TGTGCCAGTAGCGGGACAGGGCCAACCGGGGAGCTGTTTTTT
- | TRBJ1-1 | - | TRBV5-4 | CASVTEGQKAFF | TGTGCCAGCGTAACGGAAGGTCAGAAAGCTTTCTTT
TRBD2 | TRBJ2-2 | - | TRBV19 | CASSIHRGSGGYTGELFF | TGTGCCAGTAGTATTCACCGGGGTAGCGGGGGATACACCGGGGAGCTGTTTTTT
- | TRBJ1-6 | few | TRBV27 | CASSPSVGPYNSPLHF | TGTGCCAGCAGTCCTTCCGTTGGGCCCTATAATTCACCCCTCCACTTT
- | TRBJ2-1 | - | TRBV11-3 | CASSLGEQFF | TGTGCCAGCAGCTTAGGGGAGCAGTTCTTC
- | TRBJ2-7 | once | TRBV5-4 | CASSLVAGAPREQYF | TGTGCCAGCAGCTTGGTCGCGGGGGCCCCGAGGGAGCAGTACTTC
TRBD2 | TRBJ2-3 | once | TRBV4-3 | CASSQDRSGSPDTQYF | TGCGCCAGCAGCCAAGACAGGAGCGGGAGTCCAGATACGCAGTATTTT
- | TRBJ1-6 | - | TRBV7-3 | CASSNGQYGNSPLHF | TGTGCCAGCAGCAACGGGCAGTACGGCAATTCACCCCTCCACTTT
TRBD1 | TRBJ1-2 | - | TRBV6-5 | CASSMDRIYGYTF | TGTGCCAGCAGTATGGACAGGATTTATGGCTACACCTTC
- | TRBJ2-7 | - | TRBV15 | CATSTAWRSYEQYF | TGTGCCACCAGCACCGCGTGGCGGAGCTACGAGCAGTACTTC
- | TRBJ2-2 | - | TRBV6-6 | CASNPNTGELFF | TGTGCCAGTAACCCAAACACCGGGGAGCTGTTTTTT
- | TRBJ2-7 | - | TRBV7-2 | CASSQWTVSYEQYF | TGTGCCAGCAGCCAGTGGACAGTTTCCTACGAGCAGTACTTC
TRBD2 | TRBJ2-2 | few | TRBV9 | CASSVTSGYTGELFF | TGTGCCAGCAGCGTGACTAGCGGATACACCGGGGAGCTGTTTTTT
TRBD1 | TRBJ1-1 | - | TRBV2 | CASSGLQQGVSSEAFF | TGTGCCAGCAGTGGGCTTCAACAGGGGGTTTCATCTGAAGCTTTCTTT
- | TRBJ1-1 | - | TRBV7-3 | CASSLTKGSEAFF | TGTGCCAGCAGCTTAACGAAGGGGAGTGAAGCTTTCTTT
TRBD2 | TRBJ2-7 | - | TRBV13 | CASSPGPGGYEQYF | TGTGCCAGCAGCCCGGGCCCGGGAGGGTACGAGCAGTACTTC
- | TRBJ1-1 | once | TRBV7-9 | CASSLWDMNTEAFF | TGTGCCAGCAGCTTATGGGACATGAACACTGAAGCTTTCTTT
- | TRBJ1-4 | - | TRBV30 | CAWSPGIREEKLFF | TGTGCCTGGAGTCCAGGTATCAGAGAAGAAAAACTGTTTTTT
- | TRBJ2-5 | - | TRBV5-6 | CASSLGNQETQYF | TGTGCCAGCAGCTTGGGCAACCAAGAGACCCAGTACTTC
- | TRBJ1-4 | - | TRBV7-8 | CASSGETYEKLFF | TGTGCCAGCAGCGGAGAGACTTATGAAAAACTGTTTTTT
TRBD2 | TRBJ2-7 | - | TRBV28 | CASSGLAGAYEQYF | TGTGCCAGCAGTGGACTAGCGGGAGCCTACGAGCAGTACTTC
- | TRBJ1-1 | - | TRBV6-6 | CASGITGSTEAFF | TGTGCCAGCGGAATAACAGGGAGCACTGAAGCTTTCTTT
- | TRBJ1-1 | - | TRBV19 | CASSPQGNTEAFF | TGTGCCAGTAGTCCACAGGGGAACACTGAAGCTTTCTTT
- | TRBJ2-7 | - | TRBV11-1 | CASSLGAGSLYEQYF | TGTGCCAGCAGCTTAGGGGCAGGGAGCCTCTACGAGCAGTACTTC
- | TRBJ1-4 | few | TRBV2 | CASSVATNEKLFF | TGTGCCAGCAGTGTTGCAACTAATGAAAAACTGTTTTTT
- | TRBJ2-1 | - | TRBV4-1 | CASSQLTQGYYNEQFF | TGCGCCAGCAGCCAGCTGACACAGGGATACTACAATGAGCAGTTCTTC
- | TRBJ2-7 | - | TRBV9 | CASSAPSSYEQYF | TGTGCCAGCAGCGCCCCCAGCTCCTACGAGCAGTACTTC
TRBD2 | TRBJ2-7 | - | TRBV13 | CASEPAGGTHEQYF | TGTGCCAGCGAGCCGGCGGGAGGTACGCACGAGCAGTACTTC
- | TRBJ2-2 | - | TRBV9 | CASSAPEGGNTGELFF | TGTGCCAGCAGCGCCCCCGAGGGGGGGAACACCGGGGAGCTGTTTTTT
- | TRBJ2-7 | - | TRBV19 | CASSIGGAYEQYF | TGTGCCAGTAGTATCGGCGGCGCCTACGAGCAGTACTTC
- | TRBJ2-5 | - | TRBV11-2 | CASSSADYFRETQYF | TGTGCCAGCAGCTCCGCTGACTATTTCCGAGAGACCCAGTACTTC